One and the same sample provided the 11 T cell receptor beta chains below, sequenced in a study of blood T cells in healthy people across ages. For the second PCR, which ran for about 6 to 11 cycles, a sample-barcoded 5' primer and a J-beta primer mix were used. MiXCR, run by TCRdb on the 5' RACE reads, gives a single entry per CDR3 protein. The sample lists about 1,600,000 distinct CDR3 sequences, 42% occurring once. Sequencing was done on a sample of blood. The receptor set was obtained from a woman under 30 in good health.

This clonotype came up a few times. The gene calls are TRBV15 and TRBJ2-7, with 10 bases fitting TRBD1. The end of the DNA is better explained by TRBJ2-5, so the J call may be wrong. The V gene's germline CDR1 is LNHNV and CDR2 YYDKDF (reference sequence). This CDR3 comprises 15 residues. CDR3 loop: CATSRVGQGIETQYF. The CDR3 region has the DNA TGTGCCACCAGCAGAGTGGGACAGGGGATAGAGACCCAGTACTTC.

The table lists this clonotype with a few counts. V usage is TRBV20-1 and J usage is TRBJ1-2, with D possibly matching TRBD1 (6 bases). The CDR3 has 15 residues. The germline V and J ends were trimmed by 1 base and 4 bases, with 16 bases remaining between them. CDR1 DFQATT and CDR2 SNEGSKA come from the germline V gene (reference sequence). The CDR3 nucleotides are TGCAGTGCTAGAGGCCGGGACAAGACCCTCTATGGCTACACCTTC. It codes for CSARGRDKTLYGYTF.

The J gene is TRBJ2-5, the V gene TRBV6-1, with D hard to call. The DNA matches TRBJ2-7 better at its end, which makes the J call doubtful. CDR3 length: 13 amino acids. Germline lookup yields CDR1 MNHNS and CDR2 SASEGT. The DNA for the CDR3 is TGTGCCAGCAGTGAAGGGACCGTCTCCGAGCAGTACTTC. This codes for CASSEGTVSEQYF.

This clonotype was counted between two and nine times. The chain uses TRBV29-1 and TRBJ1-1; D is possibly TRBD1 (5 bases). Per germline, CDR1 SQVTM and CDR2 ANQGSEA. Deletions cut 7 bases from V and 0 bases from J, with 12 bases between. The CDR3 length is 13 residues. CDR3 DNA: TGCAGCGCGGAAGACAGATTGAACACTGAAGCTTTCTTT. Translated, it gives CSAEDRLNTEAFF.

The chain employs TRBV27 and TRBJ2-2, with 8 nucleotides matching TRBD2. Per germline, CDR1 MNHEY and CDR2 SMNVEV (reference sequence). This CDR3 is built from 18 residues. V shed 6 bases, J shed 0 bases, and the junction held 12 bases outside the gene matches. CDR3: CASSLFSGRGSNTGELFF. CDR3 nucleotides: TGTGCCAGCAGCTTGTTTTCCGGGAGGGGGTCGAACACCGGGGAGCTGTTTTTT.

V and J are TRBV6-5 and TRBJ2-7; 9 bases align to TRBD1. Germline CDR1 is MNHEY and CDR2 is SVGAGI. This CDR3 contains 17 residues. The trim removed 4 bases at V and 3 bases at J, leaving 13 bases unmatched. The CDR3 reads CASSSTPQGASDYEQYF. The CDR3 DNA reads TGTGCCAGCAGTTCCACACCACAGGGGGCTTCGGACTACGAGCAGTACTTC.

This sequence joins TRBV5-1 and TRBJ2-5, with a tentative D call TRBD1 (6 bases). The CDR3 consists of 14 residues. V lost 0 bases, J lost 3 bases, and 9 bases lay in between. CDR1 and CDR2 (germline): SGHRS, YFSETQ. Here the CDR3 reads CASSLAKGEETQYF. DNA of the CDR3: TGCGCCAGCAGCTTGGCGAAGGGGGAAGAGACCCAGTACTTC.

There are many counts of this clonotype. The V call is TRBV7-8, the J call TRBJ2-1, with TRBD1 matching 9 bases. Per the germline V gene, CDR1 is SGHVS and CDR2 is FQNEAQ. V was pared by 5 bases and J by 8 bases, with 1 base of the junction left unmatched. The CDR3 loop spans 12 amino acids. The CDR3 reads CASSRTGDEQFF. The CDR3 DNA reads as TGTGCCAGCAGCCGGACAGGGGATGAGCAGTTCTTC.

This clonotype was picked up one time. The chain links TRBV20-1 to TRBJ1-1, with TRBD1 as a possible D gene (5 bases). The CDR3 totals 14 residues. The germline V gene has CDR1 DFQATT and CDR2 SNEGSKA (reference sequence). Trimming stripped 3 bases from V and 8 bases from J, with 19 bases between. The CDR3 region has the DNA TGCAGTGCTAGGGGCAGGGCGCCCCTAAGCGAAGCTTTCTTT. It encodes CSARGRAPLSEAFF.

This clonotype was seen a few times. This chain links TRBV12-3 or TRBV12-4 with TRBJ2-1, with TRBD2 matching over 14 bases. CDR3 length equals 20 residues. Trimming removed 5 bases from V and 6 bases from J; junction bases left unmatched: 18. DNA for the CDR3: TGTGCCAGCAGTCCTCGGACAGCTCCGACTAGCGGGAGGGGATCCAATGAGCAGTTCTTC. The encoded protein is CASSPRTAPTSGRGSNEQFF.

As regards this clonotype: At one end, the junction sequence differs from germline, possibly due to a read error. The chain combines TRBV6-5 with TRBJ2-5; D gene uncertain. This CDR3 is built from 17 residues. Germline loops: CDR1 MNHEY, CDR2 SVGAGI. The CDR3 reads CASSNTWAGDPQETRYF. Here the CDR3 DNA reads TGTGCCAGCAGTAACACTTGGGCTGGGGATCCCCAAGAGACCCGGTACTTC.